The 8 T cell receptor beta chains below come from one sample, sequenced in a study of neoadjuvant nivolumab and ipilimumab in lung cancer. Sequencing was performed with immunoSEQ multiplex PCR; in TCRdb, only in-frame clones are kept and a portion is missing. The sample has 45,000 to 55,000 clones, around 89% seen once. The material was blood, obtained before neoadjuvant nivolumab, alone or with ipilimumab. The source of these receptors is an adult with non-small cell lung cancer. Some clones in this sample may be carry-over from other donors' samples.

The rearrangement joins TRBV2 to TRBJ2-5; 10 positions agree with TRBD1. Germline loops: CDR1 SNHLY, CDR2 FYNNEI. The length of the CDR3 is 15 residues. After removal of 5 bases from V and 3 bases from J, the junction contained 6 bases not matched to a gene. Here the CDR3 DNA reads TGTGCCAGCAGTACCCCCGGGACAGGGGAAGAGACCCAGTACTTC. This gives the protein CASSTPGTGEETQYF.

This chain joins TRBV5-1 and TRBJ2-1; 9 bases fit TRBD1. Germline V gene sequence: CDR1 SGHRS, CDR2 YFSETQ. V trimming: 4 bases; J trimming: 5 bases; junction bases outside the gene matches: 10. The CDR3 runs 16 residues. CDR3 protein: CASSLPGQGPDNEQFF. In DNA form, the CDR3 reads TGCGCCAGCAGCCTCCCGGGACAGGGACCCGACAATGAGCAGTTCTTC.

The V gene is TRBV29-1, the J gene TRBJ2-1; D call uncertain. V was shortened by 3 bases and J by 0 bases, with 9 bases between the two germline ends. Germline assignment: CDR1 SQVTM and CDR2 ANQGSEA. This CDR3 comprises 14 residues. DNA for the CDR3: TGCAGCGTTGATGTGGTGAGCTCCTACAATGAGCAGTTCTTC. Amino acids: CSVDVVSSYNEQFF.

The gene calls are TRBV7-9 and TRBJ2-7, with D tentatively TRBD1 or TRBD2 (5 bases each). Germline values: CDR1 SEHNR, CDR2 FQNEAQ (reference sequence). Trimming removed 1 base at V and 3 bases at J, with 19 bases between. The CDR3 is 17 residues long. The CDR3 bases are TGTGCCAGCAGCTTAGAGGCCAGCTTTCGGGGCGTCTACGAGCAGTACTTC. It is translated as CASSLEASFRGVYEQYF.

The rearrangement joins TRBV30 to TRBJ2-1, with 12 nucleotides matching TRBD2. CDR3 length: 14 amino acids. Per germline, CDR1 GTSNPN and CDR2 SVGIG (reference sequence). The J segment lost 16 bases and the V segment lost 0 bases, leaving 10 bases of the junction unmatched. The CDR3 sequence: CAWSVLLAGGDSFF. Here the CDR3 DNA reads TGTGCCTGGAGTGTCTTGCTAGCGGGAGGGGATTCCTTCTTC.

This chain connects TRBV15 to TRBJ2-3; D may be TRBD2 (5 bases). The CDR3 is 16 amino acids. The V gene's germline CDR1 is LNHNV and CDR2 YYDKDF (reference sequence). The V end was cut by 2 bases, the J end by 1 base, with 13 bases between. CDR3: CATSRRSGGGTDTQYF. In DNA, the CDR3 is TGTGCCACCAGCAGAAGGAGCGGAGGTGGCACAGATACGCAGTATTTT. Drawing the rest from reference TRBV15 and TRBJ2-3, the complete variable domain is DAMVIQNPRYQVTQFGKPVTLSCSQTLNHNVMYWYQQKSSQAPKLLFHYYDKDFNNEADTPDNFQSRRPNTSFCFLDIRSPGLGDTAMYLCATSRRSGGGTDTQYFGPGTRLTVL.

This clone has just one count. This chain joins TRBV7-9 and TRBJ2-7; no definite D call. This CDR3 is 13 amino acids long. The V end lost 4 bases, the J end lost 2 bases, and 9 bases lay between the germline ends. Germline CDR1 and CDR2: SEHNR and FQNEAQ (reference sequence). CDR3 nucleotides: TGTGCCAGCAGCTCCGATAAAACCTACGAGCAGTACTTC. Protein sequence: CASSSDKTYEQYF.

The chain carries TRBV7-1 and TRBJ2-1; D is perhaps TRBD2 (6 bases). TRBV7-1 is known as an ORF, though its function is uncertain. V was shortened by 4 bases and J by 6 bases, with 10 bases between the two germline ends. This CDR3 comprises 13 residues. The CDR3: CASSLGGRNEQFF. The DNA of the CDR3 is TGTGCCAGCAGCTTAGGAGGGCGCAATGAGCAGTTCTTC.